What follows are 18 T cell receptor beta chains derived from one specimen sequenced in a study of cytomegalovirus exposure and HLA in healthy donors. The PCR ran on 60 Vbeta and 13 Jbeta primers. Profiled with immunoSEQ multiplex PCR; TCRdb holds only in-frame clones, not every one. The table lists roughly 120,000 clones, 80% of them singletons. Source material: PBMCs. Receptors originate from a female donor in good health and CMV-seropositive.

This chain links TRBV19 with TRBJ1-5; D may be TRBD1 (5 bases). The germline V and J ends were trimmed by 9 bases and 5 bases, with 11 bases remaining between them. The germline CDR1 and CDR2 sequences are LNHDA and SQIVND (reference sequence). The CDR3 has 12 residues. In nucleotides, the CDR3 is TGTGCCAGCCGCGGGGGAGATCAGCCCCAGCATTTT. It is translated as CASRGGDQPQHF.

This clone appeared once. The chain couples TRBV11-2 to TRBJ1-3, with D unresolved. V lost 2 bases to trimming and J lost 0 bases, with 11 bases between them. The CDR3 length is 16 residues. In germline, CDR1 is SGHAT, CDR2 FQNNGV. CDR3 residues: CASSLTQPSSGNTIYF. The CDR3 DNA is TGTGCCAGCAGCTTAACACAACCAAGCTCTGGAAACACCATATATTTT.

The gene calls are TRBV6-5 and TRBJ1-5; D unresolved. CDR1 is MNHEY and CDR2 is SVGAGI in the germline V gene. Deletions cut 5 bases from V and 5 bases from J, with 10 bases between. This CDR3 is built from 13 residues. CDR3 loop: CASSTSWDQPQHF. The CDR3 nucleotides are TGTGCCAGCAGTACTAGTTGGGATCAGCCCCAGCATTTT.

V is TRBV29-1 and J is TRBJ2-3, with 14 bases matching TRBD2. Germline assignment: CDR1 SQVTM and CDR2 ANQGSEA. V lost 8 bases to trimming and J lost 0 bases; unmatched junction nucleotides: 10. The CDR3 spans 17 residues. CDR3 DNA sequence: TGCAGCACGAGGCTGACTAGCGGGGGGGCGAGCACAGATACGCAGTATTTT. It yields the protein CSTRLTSGGASTDTQYF.

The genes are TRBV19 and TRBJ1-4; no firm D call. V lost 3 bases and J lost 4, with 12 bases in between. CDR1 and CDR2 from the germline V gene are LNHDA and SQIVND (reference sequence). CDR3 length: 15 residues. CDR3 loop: CASSIAGSDNEKLFF. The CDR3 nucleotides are TGTGCCAGTAGTATTGCCGGGTCAGATAATGAAAAACTGTTTTTT.

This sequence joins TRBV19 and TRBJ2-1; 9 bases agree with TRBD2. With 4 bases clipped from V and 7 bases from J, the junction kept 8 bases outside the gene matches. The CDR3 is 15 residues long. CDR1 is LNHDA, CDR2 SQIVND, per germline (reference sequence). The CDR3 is CASSTKTSGSNEQFF. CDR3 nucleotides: TGTGCCAGTAGTACCAAGACTAGCGGCTCGAATGAGCAGTTCTTC.

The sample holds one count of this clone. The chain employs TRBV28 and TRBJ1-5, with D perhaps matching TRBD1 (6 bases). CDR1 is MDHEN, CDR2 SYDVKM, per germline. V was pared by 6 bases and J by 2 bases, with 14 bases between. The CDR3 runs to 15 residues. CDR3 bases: TGTGCCAGCAGCCGCGGACAGATTGGCAATCAGCCCCAGCATTTT. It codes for CASSRGQIGNQPQHF.

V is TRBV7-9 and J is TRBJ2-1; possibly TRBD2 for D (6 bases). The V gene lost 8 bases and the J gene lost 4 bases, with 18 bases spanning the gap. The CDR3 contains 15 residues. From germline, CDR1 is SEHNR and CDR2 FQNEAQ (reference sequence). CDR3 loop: CASSPEGLAYNEQFF. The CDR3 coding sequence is TGTGCCAGCTCCCCAGAGGGGCTAGCGTACAATGAGCAGTTCTTC.

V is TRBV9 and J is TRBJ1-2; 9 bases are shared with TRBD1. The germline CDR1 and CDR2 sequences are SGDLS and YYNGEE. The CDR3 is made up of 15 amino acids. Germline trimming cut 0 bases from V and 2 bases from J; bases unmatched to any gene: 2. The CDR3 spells CASSVGGQGNYGYTF. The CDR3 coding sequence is TGTGCCAGCAGCGTAGGGGGACAGGGCAACTATGGCTACACCTTC.

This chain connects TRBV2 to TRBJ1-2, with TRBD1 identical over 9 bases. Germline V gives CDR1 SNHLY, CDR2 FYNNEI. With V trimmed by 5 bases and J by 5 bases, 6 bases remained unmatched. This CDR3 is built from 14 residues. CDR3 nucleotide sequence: TGTGCCAGCAGTCGGGACAGGGCAAAGTATGGCTACACCTTC. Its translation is CASSRDRAKYGYTF. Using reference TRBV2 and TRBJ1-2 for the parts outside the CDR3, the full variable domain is EPEVTQTPSHQVTQMGQEVILRCVPISNHLYFYWYRQILGQKVEFLVSFYNNEISEKSEIFDDQFSVERPDGSNFTLKIRSTKLEDSAMYFCASSRDRAKYGYTFGSGTRLTVV.

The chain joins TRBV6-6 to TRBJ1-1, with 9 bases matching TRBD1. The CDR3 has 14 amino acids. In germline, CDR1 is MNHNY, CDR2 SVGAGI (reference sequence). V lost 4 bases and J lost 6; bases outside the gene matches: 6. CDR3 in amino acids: CASSSPTGGPEAFF. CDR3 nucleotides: TGTGCCAGCAGTTCGCCGACAGGGGGGCCTGAAGCTTTCTTT.

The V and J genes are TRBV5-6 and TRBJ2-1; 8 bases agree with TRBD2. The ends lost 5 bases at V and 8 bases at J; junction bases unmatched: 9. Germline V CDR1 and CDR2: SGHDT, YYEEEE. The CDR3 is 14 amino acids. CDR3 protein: CASRRASGSHEQFF. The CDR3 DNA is TGTGCCAGCAGAAGGGCTAGCGGGTCCCATGAGCAGTTCTTC.

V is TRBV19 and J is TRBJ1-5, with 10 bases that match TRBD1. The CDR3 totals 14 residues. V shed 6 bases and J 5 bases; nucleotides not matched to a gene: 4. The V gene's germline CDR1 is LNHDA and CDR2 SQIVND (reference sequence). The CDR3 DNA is TGTGCCAGTAGCGGGACAGGGGCCCATCAGCCCCAGCATTTT. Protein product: CASSGTGAHQPQHF.

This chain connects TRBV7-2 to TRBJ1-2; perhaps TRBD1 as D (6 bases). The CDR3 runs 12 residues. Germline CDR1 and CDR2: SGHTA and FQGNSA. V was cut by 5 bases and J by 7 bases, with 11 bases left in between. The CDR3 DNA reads TGTGCCAGCAGCATATCACAGGGTGGCTACACCTTC. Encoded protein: CASSISQGGYTF.

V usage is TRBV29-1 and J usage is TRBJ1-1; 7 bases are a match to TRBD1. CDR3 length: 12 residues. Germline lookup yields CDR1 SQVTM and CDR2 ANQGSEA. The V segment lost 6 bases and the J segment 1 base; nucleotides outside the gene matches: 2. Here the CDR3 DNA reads TGCAGCGTCTGGACAGGGAACACTGAAGCTTTCTTT. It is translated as CSVWTGNTEAFF.

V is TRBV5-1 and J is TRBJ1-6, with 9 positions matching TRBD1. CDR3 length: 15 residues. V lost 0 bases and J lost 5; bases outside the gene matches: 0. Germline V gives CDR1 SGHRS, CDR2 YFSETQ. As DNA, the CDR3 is TGCGCCAGCAGCTTGGGGACAGGGGATAATTCACCCCTCCACTTT. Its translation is CASSLGTGDNSPLHF.

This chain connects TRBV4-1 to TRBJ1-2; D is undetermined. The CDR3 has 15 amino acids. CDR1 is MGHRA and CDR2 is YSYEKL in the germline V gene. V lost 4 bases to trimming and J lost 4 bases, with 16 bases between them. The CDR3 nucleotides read TGCGCCAGCAGCCCCGCTGGGCAGGTGATCTATGGCTACACCTTC. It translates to CASSPAGQVIYGYTF.

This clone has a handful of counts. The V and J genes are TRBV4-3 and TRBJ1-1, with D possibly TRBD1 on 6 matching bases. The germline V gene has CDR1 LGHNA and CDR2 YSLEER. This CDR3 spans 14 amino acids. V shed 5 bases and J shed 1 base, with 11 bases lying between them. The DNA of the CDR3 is TGCGCCAGCAGCACTACAGGGTCGAACACTGAAGCTTTCTTT. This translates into CASSTTGSNTEAFF.